This T cell receptor (beta chain) was observed in a study of cytomegalovirus exposure and HLA in healthy donors. Study at large: Early released data comprised around 80 million unique TCRs from HLA-typed donors. Whole-study findings and limits: TRBV6-2, TRBV6-3 and some other V segments were unresolvable in 87-base-pair reads. It was reportedly the case that the classifier diagnosed cytomegalovirus status with high specificity and sensitivity.

CDR3 length equals 12 residues. Between the trimmed V and J ends, which lost 2 bases and 4 bases, there was a span of 7 bases. Germline-derived CDR1 and CDR2 are SGHRS and YFSETQ. Concerning this clone: The antigen remains undetermined.

A multiplex PCR was run with 60 Vbeta primers and 13 Jbeta primers. Here immunoSEQ multiplex PCR was the method, and the copy in TCRdb shows in-frame clones only, minus some. The sample includes around 140,000 clones, around 79% seen only once; the top ten take about 1.4%. Sequenced: PBMCs. The rearrangement links TRBV5-1 to TRBJ2-7; D is unclear. The sequence derives from a woman between 40 and 55 years old in good health and CMV-seronegative. CDR3: CASSFSSYEQYF. The CDR3 nucleotides are TGCGCCAGCAGCTTTAGCTCGTACGAGCAGTACTTC.